Each of the 10 T cell receptor beta chains below was sequenced from the same sample in a study of cytomegalovirus exposure and HLA in healthy donors. PCR used 60 Vbeta primers and 13 Jbeta primers. TCRdb keeps only in-frame clones here, not all; method: immunoSEQ multiplex PCR. The repertoire has about 90,000 clones, approximately 71% of them found once; the top ten carry roughly 15%. Source material: PBMCs. These receptors originate from a woman aged 18 to 35 in good health and CMV-seropositive.

The chain links TRBV6-4 to TRBJ2-3; 7 nucleotides match TRBD2. CDR1 is MRHNA and CDR2 is SNTAGT in the germline V gene. This CDR3 is 16 amino acids long. V lost 0 bases to trimming and J lost 2 bases; unmatched junction nucleotides: 5. This chain's CDR3 is CASSDSASGTTDTQYF. CDR3 DNA sequence: TGTGCCAGCAGTGACTCGGCTAGCGGAACCACAGATACGCAGTATTTT.

The chain recombines TRBV2 with TRBJ1-1, with D possibly TRBD1 on 5 matching bases. CDR3 length: 14 amino acids. Germline V gives CDR1 SNHLY, CDR2 FYNNEI. V lost 7 bases and J lost 11, with 23 bases in between. The CDR3 is CASTFSQESLRAFF. In DNA, the CDR3 is TGTGCCAGCACCTTCTCACAGGAATCCTTACGGGCTTTCTTT. Full variable domain (remainder filled in from reference TRBV2 and TRBJ1-1): EPEVTQTPSHQVTQMGQEVILRCVPISNHLYFYWYRQILGQKVEFLVSFYNNEISEKSEIFDDQFSVERPDGSNFTLKIRSTKLEDSAMYFCASTFSQESLRAFFGQGTRLTVV.

CDR3 DNA: TGTGCCAGCAGCACCTCACAGGAGCCCTCTGGGGCCAACGTCCTGACTTTC. It is translated as CASSTSQEPSGANVLTF. The chain combines TRBV5-6 with TRBJ2-6, with D maybe TRBD1 (5 bases). V gave up 4 bases and J gave up 0 bases, with 14 bases separating them. Germline V lookup: CDR1 SGHDT, CDR2 YYEEEE. The length of the CDR3 is 17 residues.

The chain employs TRBV5-1 and TRBJ2-3; the D gene is possibly TRBD2 (6 bases). The CDR3 has 15 residues. V lost 0 bases to trimming and J lost 5 bases, with 13 bases between them. Germline-derived CDR1 and CDR2 are SGHRS and YFSETQ. Here the CDR3 DNA reads TGCGCCAGCAGCTTGGTCGGGGGTTCGCAAGATACGCAGTATTTT. Translated: CASSLVGGSQDTQYF.

The rearrangement joins TRBV11-3 to TRBJ2-5; TRBD1 agrees at 11 bases. The J segment lost 5 bases and the V segment lost 5 bases, leaving 4 bases of the junction unmatched. There are 14 residues in the CDR3. CDR1 and CDR2 (germline): SGHNT, YENEEA. The CDR3 nucleotides are TGTGCCAGCAGCGGACAGGGGGCGCCGGAGACCCAGTACTTC. Residues: CASSGQGAPETQYF.

The rearrangement links TRBV6-5 to TRBJ1-2; D call uncertain. Germline V gene lookup returns CDR1 MNHEY and CDR2 SVGAGI. The CDR3 has 14 amino acids. V shed 5 bases and J shed 0 bases, with 10 bases lying between them. The CDR3 loop is CASSRLEANYGYTF. Written as DNA, the CDR3 is TGTGCCAGCAGTAGACTCGAGGCTAACTATGGCTACACCTTC.

The V gene is TRBV5-4, the J gene TRBJ2-1; 10 positions match TRBD2. The germline gives CDR1 SGHNT, CDR2 YYREEE (reference sequence). CDR3 size: 16 residues. J was trimmed by 5 bases and V by 1 base; bases with no gene match: 6. CDR3 amino acids: CASSLKREGRDNEQFF. CDR3 DNA: TGTGCCAGCAGCTTGAAGCGGGAGGGCCGGGACAATGAGCAGTTCTTC.

This clone showed up just a few times. The V gene is TRBV6-4, the J gene TRBJ2-2, with D perhaps matching TRBD1 (5 bases). The CDR3 sequence is 15 residues long. V lost 3 bases to trimming and J lost 6 bases, with 14 bases between them. Germline values: CDR1 MRHNA, CDR2 SNTAGT. In nucleotides, the CDR3 is TGTGCCAGCAGTGAGACAGCTCGGTTAGCCGGGGAGCTGTTTTTT. Amino acids: CASSETARLAGELFF.

The chain recombines TRBV21-1 with TRBJ2-3; the D call in the table, TRBD2, was not verified against the DNA. TRBV21-1 is designated a pseudogene. CDR3 length equals 16 residues. CDR3 residues: CASRMKRGMSTDTQYF. DNA for the CDR3: TGTGCCAGCAGAATGAAGCGGGGGATGAGCACAGATACGCAGTATTTT.

CDR3 protein: CASSQTVGTTYNEQFF. In DNA, the CDR3 is TGTGCCAGCAGTCAGACGGTGGGGACAACCTACAATGAGCAGTTCTTC. The chain combines TRBV27 with TRBJ2-1; D might be TRBD1 (6 bases). Germline-derived CDR1 and CDR2 are MNHEY and SMNVEV (reference sequence). V lost 5 bases and J lost 2, with 16 bases in between. The CDR3 contains 16 residues.